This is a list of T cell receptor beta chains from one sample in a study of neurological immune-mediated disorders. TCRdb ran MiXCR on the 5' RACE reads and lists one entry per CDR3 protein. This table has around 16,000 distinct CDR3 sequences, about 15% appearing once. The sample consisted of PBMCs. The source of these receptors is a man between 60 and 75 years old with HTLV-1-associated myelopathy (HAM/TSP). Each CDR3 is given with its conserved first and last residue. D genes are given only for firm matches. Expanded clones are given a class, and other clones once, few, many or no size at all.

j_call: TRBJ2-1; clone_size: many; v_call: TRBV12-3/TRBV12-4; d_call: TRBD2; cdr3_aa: CASSLGLAGGGSYNEQFF; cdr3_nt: TGTGCCAGCAGTTTAGGACTAGCGGGGGGTGGTTCCTACAATGAGCAGTTCTTC
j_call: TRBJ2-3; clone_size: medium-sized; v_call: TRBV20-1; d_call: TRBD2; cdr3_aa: CSARVAGGGTDTQYF; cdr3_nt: TGCAGTGCTAGAGTCGCGGGGGGGGGCACAGATACGCAGTATTTT
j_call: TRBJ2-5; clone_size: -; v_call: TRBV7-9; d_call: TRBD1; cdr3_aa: CAPGGTQYF; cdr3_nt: TGTGCCCCAGGGGGGACCCAGTACTTC
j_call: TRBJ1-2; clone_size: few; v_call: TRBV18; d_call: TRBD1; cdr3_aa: CASSPDRAVYGYTF; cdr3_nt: TGTGCCAGCTCTCCAGACAGGGCAGTCTATGGCTACACCTTC
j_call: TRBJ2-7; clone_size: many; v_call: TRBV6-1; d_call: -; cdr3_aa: CASSEAGVDEQYF; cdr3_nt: TGTGCCAGCAGTGAAGCAGGGGTTGACGAGCAGTACTTC
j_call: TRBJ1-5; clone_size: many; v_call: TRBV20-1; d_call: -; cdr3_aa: CSAVAGNTFNQPQHF; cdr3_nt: TGCAGTGCCGTGGCAGGGAATACATTTAATCAGCCCCAGCATTTT
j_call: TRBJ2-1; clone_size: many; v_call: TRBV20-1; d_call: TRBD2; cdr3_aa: CSARDTTGWASGGFEQFF; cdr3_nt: TGCAGTGCTAGAGATACAACCGGGTGGGCTAGCGGGGGCTTTGAGCAGTTCTTC
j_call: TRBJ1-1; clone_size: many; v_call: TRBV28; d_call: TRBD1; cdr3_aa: CASKITDRGSTEAFF; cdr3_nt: TGTGCCAGCAAGATCACGGACAGGGGAAGCACTGAAGCTTTCTTT
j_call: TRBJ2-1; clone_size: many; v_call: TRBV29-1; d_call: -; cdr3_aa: CSVEGLTRVSSYNEQFF; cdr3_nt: TGCAGCGTTGAGGGATTAACAAGGGTCAGCTCCTACAATGAGCAGTTCTTC
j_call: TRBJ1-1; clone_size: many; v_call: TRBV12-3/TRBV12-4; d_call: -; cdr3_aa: CASSLQSLNTEAFF; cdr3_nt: TGTGCCAGCAGTTTACAGAGTTTGAACACTGAAGCTTTCTTT
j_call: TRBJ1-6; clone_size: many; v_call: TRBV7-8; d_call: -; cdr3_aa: CASRRGDMSSYNSPLHF; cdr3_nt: TGTGCCAGCAGGAGGGGGGACATGAGCTCCTATAATTCACCCCTCCACTTT
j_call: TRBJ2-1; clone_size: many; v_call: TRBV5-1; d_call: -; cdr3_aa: CASSQGHYNEQFF; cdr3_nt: TGCGCCAGCAGCCAGGGACACTACAATGAGCAGTTCTTC
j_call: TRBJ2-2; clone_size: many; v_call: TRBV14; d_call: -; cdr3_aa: CASSHLGDTGELFF; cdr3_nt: TGTGCCAGCAGCCACCTCGGGGATACCGGGGAGCTGTTTTTT
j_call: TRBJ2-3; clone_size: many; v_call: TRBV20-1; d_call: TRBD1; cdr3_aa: CSAPPRDRGRDTQYF; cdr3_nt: TGCAGTGCCCCCCCTAGGGACAGGGGGCGAGATACGCAGTATTTT
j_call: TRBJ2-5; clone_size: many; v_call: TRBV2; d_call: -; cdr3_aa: CASLNREQETQYF; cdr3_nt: TGTGCCAGCTTGAACAGGGAACAAGAGACCCAGTACTTC
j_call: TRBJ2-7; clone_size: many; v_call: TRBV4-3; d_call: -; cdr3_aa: CASSQPDRYYEQYF; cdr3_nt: TGCGCCAGCAGCCAACCAGACAGGTACTACGAGCAGTACTTC
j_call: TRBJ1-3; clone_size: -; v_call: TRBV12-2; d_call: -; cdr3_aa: CASRLDRSSGNTIYF; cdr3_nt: TGTGCAAGTCGCTTAGATAGGAGCTCTGGAAACACCATATATTTT
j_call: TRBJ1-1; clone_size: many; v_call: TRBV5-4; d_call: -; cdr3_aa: CASSSGRRNTEAFF; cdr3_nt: TGTGCCAGCAGCTCGGGACGGAGGAACACTGAAGCTTTCTTT
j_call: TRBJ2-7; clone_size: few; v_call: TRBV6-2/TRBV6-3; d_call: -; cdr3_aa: CASSLPGEQYF; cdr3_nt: TGTGCCAGCAGCCTTCCGGGGGAGCAGTACTTC
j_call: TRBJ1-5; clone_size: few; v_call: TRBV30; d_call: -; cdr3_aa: CAWTGGGGHQPQHF; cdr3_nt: TGTGCCTGGACCGGGGGAGGGGGTCATCAGCCCCAGCATTTT
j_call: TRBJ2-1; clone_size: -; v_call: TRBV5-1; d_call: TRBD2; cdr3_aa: CASSSTTSGSYNEQFF; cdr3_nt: TGCGCCAGCAGCTCCACTACTAGCGGGAGCTACAATGAGCAGTTCTTC
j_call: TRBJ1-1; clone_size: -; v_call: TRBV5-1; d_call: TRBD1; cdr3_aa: CASSFRTGRSTEDFF; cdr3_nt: TGCGCCAGCAGCTTCCGGACAGGGCGGAGCACTGAAGATTTCTTT
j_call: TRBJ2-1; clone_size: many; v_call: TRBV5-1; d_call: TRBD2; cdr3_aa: CASSSGTSEYNEQFF; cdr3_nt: TGCGCCAGCAGCTCGGGGACTAGCGAGTACAATGAGCAGTTCTTC
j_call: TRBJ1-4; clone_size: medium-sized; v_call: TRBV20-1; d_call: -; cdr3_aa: CSARVYGGANEKLFF; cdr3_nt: TGCAGTGCTAGAGTTTATGGAGGGGCTAATGAAAAACTGTTTTTT
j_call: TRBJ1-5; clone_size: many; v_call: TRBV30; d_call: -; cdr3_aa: CAWSPGDGQPQHF; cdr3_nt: TGTGCCTGGTCGCCGGGCGATGGGCAGCCCCAGCATTTT
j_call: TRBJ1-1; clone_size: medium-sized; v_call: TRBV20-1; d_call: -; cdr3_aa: CSARDRAGIEAFF; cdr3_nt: TGCAGTGCTAGAGATAGGGCCGGGATTGAAGCTTTCTTT
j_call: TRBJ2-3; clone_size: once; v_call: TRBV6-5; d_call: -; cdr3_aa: CASRGLSPSTDTQYF; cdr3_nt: TGTGCCAGCAGGGGTTTATCGCCTAGCACAGATACGCAGTATTTT
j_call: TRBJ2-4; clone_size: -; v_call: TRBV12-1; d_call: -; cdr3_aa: CAASRGCGQKNIQYF; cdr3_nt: TGTGCCGCGTCTCGGGGCTGTGGGCAAAAAAACATTCAGTACTTC
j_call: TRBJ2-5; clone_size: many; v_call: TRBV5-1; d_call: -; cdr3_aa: CASSLVGGWTQETQYF; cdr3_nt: TGCGCCAGCAGCTTGGTGGGGGGTTGGACCCAAGAGACCCAGTACTTC
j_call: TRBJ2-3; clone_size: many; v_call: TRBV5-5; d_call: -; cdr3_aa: CASSVNRGGDTQYF; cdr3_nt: TGTGCCAGCAGCGTAAACAGGGGAGGAGATACGCAGTATTTT
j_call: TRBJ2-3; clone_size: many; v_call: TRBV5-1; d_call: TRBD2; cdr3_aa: CASSLGLAGSTDTQYF; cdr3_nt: TGCGCCAGCAGTTTGGGACTAGCGGGGAGCACAGATACGCAGTATTTT
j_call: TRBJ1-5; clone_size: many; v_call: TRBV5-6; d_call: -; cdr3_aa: CASSLAGRPNQPQHF; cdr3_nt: TGTGCCAGCAGCTTGGCGGGGAGACCCAATCAGCCCCAGCATTTT
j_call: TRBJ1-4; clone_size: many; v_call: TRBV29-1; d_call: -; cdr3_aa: CSVALTNEKLFF; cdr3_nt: TGCAGCGTTGCCTTGACTAATGAAAAACTGTTTTTT
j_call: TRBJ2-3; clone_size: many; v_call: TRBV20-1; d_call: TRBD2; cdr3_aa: CSARVGSGGATDTQYF; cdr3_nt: TGCAGTGCTAGAGTCGGCAGCGGGGGGGCCACAGATACGCAGTATTTT
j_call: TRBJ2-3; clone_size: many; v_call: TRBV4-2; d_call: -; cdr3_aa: CASSPGGTDTQYF; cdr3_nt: TGTGCCAGCAGCCCGGGAGGCACAGATACGCAGTATTTT
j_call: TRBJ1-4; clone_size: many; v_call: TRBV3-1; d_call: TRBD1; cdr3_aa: CASSPPRQGAGEKLFF; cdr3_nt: TGTGCCAGCAGCCCGCCCCGACAGGGGGCCGGGGAAAAACTGTTTTTT
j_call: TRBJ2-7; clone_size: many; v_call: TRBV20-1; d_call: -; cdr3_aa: CSAPRGGLSYEQYF; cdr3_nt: TGCAGTGCTCCAAGGGGGGGCCTATCCTACGAGCAGTACTTC
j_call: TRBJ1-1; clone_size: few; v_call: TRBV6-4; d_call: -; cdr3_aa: CASSDQPGLNTEAFF; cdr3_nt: TGTGCCAGCAGTGATCAGCCAGGGCTTAACACTGAAGCTTTCTTT
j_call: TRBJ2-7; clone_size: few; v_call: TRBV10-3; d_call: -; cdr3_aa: CAISVRDEQYF; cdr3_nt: TGTGCCATCAGTGTTAGGGACGAGCAGTACTTC
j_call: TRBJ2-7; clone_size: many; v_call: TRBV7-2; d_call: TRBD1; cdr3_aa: CASTSLGTASYEQYF; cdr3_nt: TGTGCCAGCACCTCTTTAGGGACAGCCTCCTACGAGCAGTACTTC
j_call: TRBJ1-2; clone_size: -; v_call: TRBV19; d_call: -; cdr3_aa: CASSLTTTSGQGGYTF; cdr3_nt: TGTGCCAGTAGTCTTACGACTACATCAGGGCAGGGTGGCTACACCTTC
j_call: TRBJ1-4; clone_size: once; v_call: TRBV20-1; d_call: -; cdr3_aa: CSASPQKETNEKLIF; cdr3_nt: TGCAGTGCTAGCCCTCAGAAAGAAACTAATGAAAAACTGATTTTT
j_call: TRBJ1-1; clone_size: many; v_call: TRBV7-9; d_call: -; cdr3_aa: CASSLVSGYTEAFF; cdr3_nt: TGTGCCAGCAGCTTAGTTTCCGGTTACACTGAAGCTTTCTTT
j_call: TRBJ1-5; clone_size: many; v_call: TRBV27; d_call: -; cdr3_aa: CASSSVGPHQPQHF; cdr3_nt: TGTGCCAGCAGTTCAGTCGGGCCACATCAGCCCCAGCATTTT
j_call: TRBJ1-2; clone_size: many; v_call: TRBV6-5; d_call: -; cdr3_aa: CASSYSLRDGLNYYGYTF; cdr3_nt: TGTGCCAGCAGTTACTCGTTAAGGGACGGGCTTAACTATTATGGCTACACCTTC